This T cell receptor (beta chain) was sequenced during a study of beta chain features in type 1 diabetes. Study-wide results and limits: Within each of all four CD4+ subsets, Type 1 diabetes patients had TCRB CDR3s that were moderately but significantly shorter.

TCRB transcripts that were expressed got sequenced, as all of the isolated RNA had been reverse transcribed. Profiled with immunoSEQ multiplex PCR; TCRdb holds only in-frame clones, not every one. The sample contains approximately 730,000 clones, about an eighth of which appear only once. V was clipped by 5 bases and J by 2 bases; unmatched bases: 9. The germline V gene encodes CDR1 SGHAT and CDR2 FQNNGV. The CDR3 is 15 residues long. This clone was observed a few times. The antigen is unknown. The chain links TRBV11-2 to TRBJ2-7; 7 bases map to TRBD1. This TCR was recovered from a man aged 18-30 years with type 1 diabetes. Sequences were obtained from naive CD4+ T cells from blood. Written as DNA, the CDR3 is TGTGCCAGCAGCCCCACCCTGGGACAGACCTACGAGCAGTACTTC. As protein: CASSPTLGQTYEQYF.